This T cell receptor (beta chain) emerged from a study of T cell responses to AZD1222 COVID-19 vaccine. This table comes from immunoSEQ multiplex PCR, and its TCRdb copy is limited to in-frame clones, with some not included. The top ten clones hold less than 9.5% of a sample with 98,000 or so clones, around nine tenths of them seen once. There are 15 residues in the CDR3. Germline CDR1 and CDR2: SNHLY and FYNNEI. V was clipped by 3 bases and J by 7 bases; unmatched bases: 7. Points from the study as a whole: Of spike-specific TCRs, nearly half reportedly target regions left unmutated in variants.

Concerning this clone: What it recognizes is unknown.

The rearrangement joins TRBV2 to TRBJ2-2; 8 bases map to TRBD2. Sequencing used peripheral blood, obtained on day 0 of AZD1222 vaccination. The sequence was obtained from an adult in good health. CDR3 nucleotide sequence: TGTGCCAGCAGTGACGGGAGGGCCAATGGCGGGGAGCTGTTTTTT. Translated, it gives CASSDGRANGGELFF. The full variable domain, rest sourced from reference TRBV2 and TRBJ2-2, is EPEVTQTPSHQVTQMGQEVILRCVPISNHLYFYWYRQILGQKVEFLVSFYNNEISEKSEIFDDQFSVERPDGSNFTLKIRSTKLEDSAMYFCASSDGRANGGELFFGEGSRLTVL.